This T cell receptor (beta chain) originates from a study of shared clonotypes between healthy human individuals. In regard to this clone: Antigen specificity is unknown.

The germline gives CDR1 MNHNY, CDR2 SVGAGI (reference sequence). There are 16 residues in the CDR3. With 4 bases removed from V and 4 bases from J, the gap between germline ends came to 19 bases. Findings of the study overall: The naive CD4 repertoires of several donors were compared, and 5% to 6.5% of clonotypes were shared.

Genomic DNA (from each subset) was split evenly across several immunoSEQ plates. Clones were sequenced by immunoSEQ multiplex PCR, and TCRdb holds only the in-frame ones, with some missing. This table holds approximately 1,000,000 clones, 70% to 80% found once. The V call is TRBV6-6, the J call TRBJ1-1; TRBD1 might be the D (5 bases). Sequences were obtained from memory CD4+ T cells from PBMCs. Subset denoted: CD45RA-negative fraction. This clonotype was obtained from a man younger than 30 in good health. Some clones in this sample may be carry-over from other donors' samples. CDR3 nucleotide sequence: TGTGCCAGCAGTTCCTCCAGCGGGACTAGGGGCACTGAAGCTTTCTTT. It translates to CASSSSSGTRGTEAFF.